This TCR beta chain was obtained from a study of blood T cell repertoires in COVID-19. Study in general: The origin of the acute and convalescent COVID-19 samples was the United States, Italy and Spain. T cells, B-cell-depleted T cells, or PBMCs supplied cDNA or gDNA.

Original analysis: For nucleated cells, counts were estimated from reference gene primer amplification. The assay was immunoSEQ multiplex PCR, and TCRdb's table has in-frame clones only and misses some. The V and J calls and the clone size are those of that table, but D and trimming were determined from the DNA. The data contain 120,000 or so clones, approximately 80% of them singletons. J was trimmed by 3 bases and V by 1 base; bases with no gene match: 9. This CDR3 contains 17 residues. CDR1 and CDR2 from the germline V gene are SGHAT and FQNNGV. The material sequenced was peripheral blood. The receptor was isolated from a human donor in a cohort sampled during active COVID-19. The rearrangement uses TRBV11-2 and TRBJ2-3, with TRBD1 matching 8 bases. The CDR3 DNA is TGTGCCAGCAGCTTAGGCGGGACAGGTAGTATAACAGATACGCAGTATTTT. Its protein product is CASSLGGTGSITDTQYF.